This T cell receptor beta chain was recorded in a study of Graves' ophthalmopathy and Graves' hyperthyroidism. Study results and caveats: Researchers report that a 13-signature model separated ophthalmopathy from stable hyperthyroidism, posting 85% to 90% sensitivity and roughly 81% specificity.

The TCR beta CDR3 regions underwent amplification from RNA transcripts. HTBI primers were employed in first-round RT-PCR, then a second-round multiplex PCR followed. Using its own MiXCR run on the multiplex PCR reads, TCRdb lists one record per CDR3 protein. The sample carries about 590,000 distinct CDR3 sequences, 35% to 40% recorded once. This CDR3 region has 13 residues. This clonotype has more than one count but fewer than ten. Its cognate antigen is unknown. The chain carries TRBV12-3 or TRBV12-4 and TRBJ2-7; 7 bases line up with TRBD1. Matching the DNA end better, TRBJ2-1 makes the J call doubtful. This TCR was sampled from an adult man with Graves' hyperthyroidism. The sequencing input was peripheral blood or thyroid tissue (not recorded which). CDR3 sequence (DNA): TGTGCCAGCAGCCCCGGACAGGCCAATGAGCAGTTCTTC. Its protein product is CASSPGQANEQFF.